The entry that follows covers one TCR beta chain sequence. Its specificity is unknown. The data derive from a study of cytomegalovirus exposure and HLA in healthy donors. The repertoire was sequenced with immunoSEQ multiplex PCR; TCRdb's copy has only in-frame clones and lacks some. The sample records about 170,000 clones, less than 90% being singletons. There are 15 residues in the CDR3. Donors were drawn from the approximately 130-subject validation cohort, separate from the approximately 640-subject first cohort. Findings and limits, study-wide: The dataset shows that most TCR sequences were rare, while some public TCRs occurred in many donors.

The rearrangement joins TRBV12-2 to TRBJ2-7; the table names TRBD1, a call not compared with the DNA. TRBV12-2 is described as a pseudogene. The sequence came from a woman aged 30 to 39 in good health and CMV-seronegative. The sample taken for sequencing was PBMCs. The DNA of the CDR3 is TGTGCAAGTCGCCACAAGACAGGGAGTGTCAACGAGCAGTACTTC. Protein product: CASRHKTGSVNEQYF.